This entry features one T cell receptor (beta chain) sequence. This specimen comes from a study of blood T cell repertoires in COVID-19. Sequencing used immunoSEQ multiplex PCR; TCRdb keeps in-frame clones, though not all of them. Of about 200,000 clones listed, about 83% are singletons. The germline CDR1 and CDR2 sequences are MDHEN and SYDVKM. CDR3 size: 16 residues. Trimming left V 6 bases short and J 5 bases short, with 19 bases between. This chain connects TRBV28 to TRBJ1-4, with D possibly being TRBD1 (5 bases). The TCR comes from a woman in her sixties or seventies with active or convalescent COVID-19. Sequenced sample: peripheral blood. Here the CDR3 reads CASRLMGGGRNEKLFF. Written as DNA, the CDR3 is TGTGCCAGCAGACTTATGGGGGGGGGACGAAATGAAAAACTGTTTTTT. Full variable domain (missing parts from reference TRBV28 and TRBJ1-4): DVKVTQSSRYLVKRTGEKVFLECVQDMDHENMFWYRQDPGLGLRLIYFSYDVKMKEKGDIPEGYSVSREKKERFSLILESASTNQTSMYLCASRLMGGGRNEKLFFGSGTQLSVL.